These 11 T cell receptor delta chains came from one sample sequenced in a study of delta chains in infants with herpesvirus infections (dated by TCRdb to the early 2020s). Library generation was performed with RT-PCR. The listed sequencing device is Illumina MiSeq. TCR cDNA was generated by reverse transcription of PBMC RNA with SuperScript II and gamma-chain- and delta-chain-specific primers. TCRdb called clones afresh from the public reads with CATT; identical DNA rows were later merged. This sample gives around 350 delta-chain clones in total; approximately 30% of them show up just once. The ten largest account for 15% to 25% of the sample. The sample in question was peripheral blood, obtained at time point 3 of longitudinal follow-up. All receptors come from a human donor who was a Ugandan infant, either HIV-exposed or HIV-unexposed (not recorded which).

In this sample, this clone is large (0.1 to 1%). This sequence joins TRDV1 and TRDJ1; 8 bases align to TRDD3. Germline CDR1 reads TSWWSYY; CDR2 reads QGS. Trimming at V came to 0 bases and at J to 8 bases, leaving 17 bases not matched to a gene. The CDR3 extends over 18 amino acids. CDR3 sequence: CALGELFPPFQLGAKLIF. CDR3 bases: TGTGCTCTTGGGGAACTCTTTCCTCCGTTTCAACTGGGGGCAAAACTCATCTTT.

The rearrangement uses TRDV3 and TRDJ1; no firm D call. The germline V gene has CDR1 TVYSNPD and CDR2 GDNSRS (reference sequence). Trimming removed 4 bases from V and 1 base from J, with 28 bases in between. CDR3 size: 18 residues. CDR3 amino acids: CASLFFPYRGRVTDKLIF. The CDR3 DNA reads as TGTGCCTCCCTTTTTTTCCCTTATCGGGGTAGGGTCACCGATAAACTCATCTTT.

By share, this clone counts as medium-sized (0.01 to 0.1%). This clone may be a read error of a much larger clone one base away. This chain links TRDV1 with TRDJ1, with no clear D. The CDR3 totals 14 residues. The V end was cut by 9 bases, the J end by 10 bases, with 24 bases between. The germline gives CDR1 TSWWSYY, CDR2 QGS. CDR3 sequence: CALGRPPGRCGLIF. The CDR3 nucleotides are TGTGCTCTAGGGCGCCCCCCGGGTCGGTGTGGACTCATCTTT.

By sample fraction, this clone is large. CDR3 protein: CACDYVLGDTTDKLIF. DNA of the CDR3: TGTGCCTGTGACTATGTACTGGGGGATACAACCGATAAACTCATCTTT. The chain links TRDV2 to TRDJ1; 12 nucleotides align to TRDD3. Germline values: CDR1 GEAIGNYY, CDR2 EKD. CDR3 size: 16 residues. Germline trimming cut 3 bases from V and 2 bases from J; bases unmatched to any gene: 6.

The chain employs TRDV1 and TRDJ1; 8 nucleotides line up with TRDD3. Germline V gene sequence: CDR1 TSWWSYY, CDR2 QGS. The CDR3 totals 22 residues. Trimming cost V 1 base and J 0 bases; bases outside gene matches: 22. CDR3 protein: CALGERGSLIQNWGGYTDKLIF. For the CDR3, the DNA is TGTGCTCTTGGGGAACGAGGTAGCCTAATTCAGAACTGGGGGGGGTACACCGATAAACTCATCTTT.

Concerning this clone itself: This likely stems from a read error, as it lies one base from a far larger clone. This rearrangement joins TRDV2 to TRDJ2, with 9 bases matching TRDD3. Germline CDR1 GEAIGNYY, CDR2 EKD. The CDR3 has 20 amino acids. The CDR3 bases are TGTGCCTGTGACACTATCGGGGGTACTGGGGGACGTTCTTTGTCAGCACAACTCTTCTTT. Translated: CACDTIGGTGGRSLSAQLFF.

As for this clone: Possible read error: a much larger clone is one base away. The chain couples TRDV2 to TRDJ3; 9 bases agree with TRDD3. CDR1 GEAIGNYY and CDR2 EKD come from the germline V gene. V was pared by 1 base and J by 1 base, with 1 base of the junction left unmatched. This CDR3 has 17 residues. CDR3 DNA sequence: TGTGCCTGTGACACTACTGGGGGATCCTGGGACACCCGACAGATGTTTTTC. Encoded protein: CACDTTGGSWDTRQMFF.

Sample share makes this clone large. This rearrangement joins TRDV1 to TRDJ1; D is perhaps TRDD3 (6 bases). Germline V CDR1 and CDR2: TSWWSYY, QGS. V dropped 5 bases and J dropped 0 bases, with 22 bases sitting between them. The length of the CDR3 is 18 residues. CDR3 protein: CALGYDFGGTSYTDKLIF. Here the CDR3 DNA reads TGTGCTCTTGGGTACGACTTCGGGGGGACTTCGTACACCGATAAACTCATCTTT.

A word on this clone: This likely came from a read error, as a far larger clone is one base away. This chain uses TRDV1 with TRDJ1; 13 bases align to TRDD3. Germline lookup yields CDR1 TSWWSYY and CDR2 QGS. CDR3 size: 23 residues. DNA for the CDR3: TGTGCTCTTGGGGAAGCGAATCGCAAGACTGGGGGATACGCCGTAGAGTACACCGATAAACACATCTTT. As protein: CALGEANRKTGGYAVEYTDKHIF.

This clone came up once. A far larger clone differs by one base, so this is likely a read error. The J gene is TRDJ1, the V gene TRDV2, with 7 bases matching TRDD3. The CDR3 spans 13 residues. Looked up from germline, CDR1 is GEAIGNYY and CDR2 is EKD. CDR3 loop: CACGTWGTDKLIF. The CDR3 DNA sequence: TGTGCCTGTGGCACCTGGGGGACCGATAAACTCATCTTT.

Sample share makes this clone large. The same CDR3 also results from other DNA sequences found in this sample. The chain is built from TRDV1 and TRDJ1; 13 bases are shared with TRDD3. Germline-derived CDR1 and CDR2 are TSWWSYY and QGS. Trimming at V came to 3 bases and at J to 0 bases, leaving 22 bases not matched to a gene. The CDR3 length is 23 residues. The CDR3 here is CALGDPPEVLYWGIRDYTDKLIF. CDR3 sequence (DNA): TGTGCTCTTGGGGACCCTCCCGAAGTTCTGTACTGGGGGATACGAGATTACACCGATAAACTCATCTTT.